These T cell receptor beta chains were read from a single sample in a study of cytomegalovirus exposure and HLA in healthy donors. This table comes from immunoSEQ multiplex PCR, and its TCRdb copy is limited to in-frame clones, with some not included. This sample has under 150,000 clones; roughly 86% occur once, and the top ten carry around 10%. Source material: PBMCs. The receptors were gathered from a man aged 18 to 29 in good health and CMV-seropositive. Both conserved end residues are part of each CDR3. The order of the fields is J gene, D gene, V gene, CDR3 DNA, CDR3 protein. The D gene is left open where the match is weak.

J: TRBJ1-1
D: TRBD1
V: TRBV11-2
DNA: TGTGCCAGCAGCCAGGACAGGGGAGGTACTGAAGCTTTCTTT
CDR3: CASSQDRGGTEAFF

J: TRBJ2-5
D: -
V: TRBV10-1
DNA: TGCGCCAGCCCCGACAGGCAAGAGACCCAGTACTTC
CDR3: CASPDRQETQYF

J: TRBJ2-7
D: TRBD1
V: TRBV6-1
DNA: TGTGCCAGCAGTGAAAGAACAGGGGGCTACGAGCAGTACTTC
CDR3: CASSERTGGYEQYF

J: TRBJ1-5
D: -
V: TRBV25-1
DNA: TGTGCCAGCAGTGAACGGGGGGCTCAGCCCCAGCATTTT
CDR3: CASSERGAQPQHF

J: TRBJ2-7
D: TRBD1
V: TRBV27
DNA: TGTGCCAGCCATCGACCGGGACAGGGATCGCAAGAGCAGTACTTC
CDR3: CASHRPGQGSQEQYF

J: TRBJ1-2
D: -
V: TRBV6-5
DNA: TGTGCCAGCACGGACAGAAACTATGGCTACACCTTC
CDR3: CASTDRNYGYTF

J: TRBJ2-7
D: -
V: TRBV9
DNA: TGTGCCAGCAGCGTAGCCGAGGGCGAGCAGTACTTC
CDR3: CASSVAEGEQYF

J: TRBJ2-1
D: TRBD1
V: TRBV5-1
DNA: TGCGCCAGCAGCTTGAGCAGAGGACAGGGGGGTGAGCAGTTCTTC
CDR3: CASSLSRGQGGEQFF

J: TRBJ2-7
D: TRBD1
V: TRBV5-1
DNA: TGCGCCAGCAGCTCCGGGGTCGTCGGGACAGGGGGCTACGAGCAGTACTTC
CDR3: CASSSGVVGTGGYEQYF

J: TRBJ1-1
D: -
V: TRBV18
DNA: TGTGCCAGCTCACCGGATACAAACAGGGAAATGAACACTGAAGCTTTCTTT
CDR3: CASSPDTNREMNTEAFF

J: TRBJ2-7
D: TRBD1
V: TRBV6-1
DNA: TGTGCCAGCACCCTGGACAGGGGGCCCTACGAGCAGTACTTC
CDR3: CASTLDRGPYEQYF

J: TRBJ2-7
D: -
V: TRBV21-1
DNA: TGTGCCAGCAGCAAAGAGGGTAGGGGTCCCTACGAGCAGTACTTC
CDR3: CASSKEGRGPYEQYF